Shown below are 20 T cell receptor beta chains from a single sample sequenced in a study of identical twins. TCRdb re-analysed the 5' RACE reads in MiXCR, keeping a single row per CDR3 protein. The sample has 500,000 or so distinct CDR3 sequences; 20% to 25% are singletons. These data also formed part of another study, on T cells expressing NK-cell markers.

Sequencing was done on a sample of CD4+ T cells sorted from blood. Source of these receptors: a woman in her late teens or twenties in good health.

Only a few counts were recorded for this clonotype. The genes are TRBV12-3 or TRBV12-4 and TRBJ1-2; 10 nucleotides line up with TRBD1. V lost 7 bases to trimming and J lost 3 bases; unmatched junction nucleotides: 11. The CDR3 sequence is 16 residues long. Written as DNA, the CDR3 is TGTGCCAGCACCCATCGATTGACAGGGGGCTACTATGGCTACACCTTC. Translating it yields CASTHRLTGGYYGYTF.

This sequence joins TRBV4-3 and TRBJ2-1, with 10 bases matching TRBD2. CDR3 length: 15 residues. With 5 bases clipped from V and 3 bases from J, the junction kept 4 bases outside the gene matches. From germline, CDR1 is LGHNA and CDR2 YSLEER. CDR3 coding DNA: TGCGCCAGCAGCTTCACTAGCGGGATCTACAATGAGCAGTTCTTC. Its translation is CASSFTSGIYNEQFF.

J is TRBJ2-6 and V is TRBV6-1, with 7 positions matching TRBD1. The ends lost 9 bases at V and 1 base at J; junction bases unmatched: 12. This CDR3 is built from 17 residues. Germline V gene data show CDR1 as MNHNS and CDR2 as SASEGT. CDR3 in amino acids: CASQPGQLNSGANVLTF. The CDR3 DNA follows: TGTGCCAGTCAACCGGGACAGCTTAATTCTGGGGCCAACGTCCTGACTTTC.

This sequence joins TRBV6-4 and TRBJ2-5; 15 bases are shared with TRBD2. This CDR3 has 18 residues. V dropped 10 bases and J dropped 5; count of bases not matched to a gene: 17. Germline lookup yields CDR1 MRHNA and CDR2 SNTAGT. Here the CDR3 reads CATAGLAGGGLISETQYF. CDR3 DNA: TGTGCCACCGCGGGACTAGCGGGAGGAGGATTAATCAGCGAGACCCAGTACTTC.

The rearrangement joins TRBV9 to TRBJ1-1; D perhaps matches TRBD1 (5 bases). CDR1 SGDLS and CDR2 YYNGEE come from the germline V gene. There are 13 residues in the CDR3. V lost 6 bases and J 8 bases, leaving 17 bases between the germline ends. CDR3 residues: CASTGRGNGEAFF. CDR3 DNA: TGTGCCAGCACGGGGCGCGGCAACGGGGAAGCTTTCTTT.

This clonotype was detected only a few times. The gene calls are TRBV20-1 and TRBJ1-5, with a possible D match to TRBD1 (6 bases). The CDR3 sequence is 17 residues long. The germline gives CDR1 DFQATT, CDR2 SNEGSKA (reference sequence). Deletions cut 6 bases from V and 1 base from J, with 22 bases between. Written as DNA, the CDR3 is TGCAGTGCCACAAAAGGGACCGGGACACTAAGCAATCAGCCCCAGCATTTT. Translation: CSATKGTGTLSNQPQHF.

There are a few counts of this clonotype. The chain has TRBV20-1 and TRBJ2-3; TRBD2 aligns across 8 bases. Germline values: CDR1 DFQATT, CDR2 SNEGSKA (reference sequence). The V and J ends lost 3 bases and 1 base, in that order; junction bases with no gene match: 6. CDR3 length equals 15 residues. In nucleotides, the CDR3 is TGCAGTGCTAGCTCGGCGGGAGGACGCACAGATACGCAGTATTTT. Translating it yields CSASSAGGRTDTQYF.

V usage is TRBV7-2 and J usage is TRBJ2-5, with 12 bases matching TRBD2. CDR3 length: 17 residues. The junction had 7 bases not matched to a gene; V was cut back by 3 bases and J by 2 bases. CDR1 is SGHTA and CDR2 is FQGNSA in the germline V gene. This CDR3 reads CASSFKRTSGIQETQYF. CDR3 in DNA: TGTGCCAGCAGCTTTAAAAGGACTAGCGGGATACAAGAGACCCAGTACTTC.

This clonotype came up many times. V and J are TRBV29-1 and TRBJ2-6, with D unresolved. Germline CDR1 SQVTM, CDR2 ANQGSEA. Trimming took off 4 bases at V and 3 bases at J, with 7 bases between the two ends. There are 13 residues in the CDR3. The CDR3 DNA is TGCAGCGTTGGAGAGCATGGGGCCAACGTCCTGACTTTC. The encoded protein is CSVGEHGANVLTF.

The gene calls are TRBV7-3 and TRBJ2-3; a possible D gene is TRBD2 (6 bases). The CDR3 totals 14 residues. Germline V CDR1 and CDR2: SGHTA, FQGTGA. Trimming pared 4 bases from V and 6 bases from J, leaving 14 bases between. The CDR3 region has the DNA TGTGCCAGCAGCTCCGGGGGAGCCTCCGATACGCAGTATTTT. Protein: CASSSGGASDTQYF.

This chain connects TRBV9 to TRBJ2-1, with a possible D match to TRBD2 (6 bases). Germline V gene lookup returns CDR1 SGDLS and CDR2 YYNGEE. V lost 1 base and J lost 6, with 17 bases in between. CDR3 length: 16 residues. The CDR3 loop reads CASSVLGTWVSNEQFF. The DNA of the CDR3 is TGTGCCAGCAGCGTACTAGGGACTTGGGTGAGCAATGAGCAGTTCTTC.

The CDR3 region is CAWSVVGNEQFF. DNA of the CDR3: TGTGCCTGGAGTGTAGTGGGCAATGAGCAGTTCTTC. The V gene is TRBV30, the J gene TRBJ2-1; D not resolved. In germline, CDR1 is GTSNPN, CDR2 SVGIG (reference sequence). CDR3 length equals 12 residues. V was cut by 0 bases and J by 6 bases, with 6 bases left in between.

This clonotype was recorded many times. The junction differs from germline at one of its ends, possibly a read error. This sequence joins TRBV5-1 and TRBJ2-1; possible D gene TRBD2, 6 bases. Germline values: CDR1 SGHRS, CDR2 YFSETQ. The CDR3 sequence is 14 residues long. CDR3 DNA sequence: TGTGCCAGCAGTTTAGGAGGGTCTAGGAATGAGCAGTTCTTC. It is translated as CASSLGGSRNEQFF.

This clonotype was seen a few times. This sequence joins TRBV10-1 and TRBJ2-1; D is possibly TRBD1 (6 bases). The V and J ends lost 8 bases and 8 bases respectively, with 16 bases between them. The CDR3 runs to 13 residues. CDR1 is WNHNN and CDR2 is SYGVQD in the germline V gene (reference sequence). The CDR3 DNA reads as TGCGCCAGCGGGGGCCTAGCCCAAGATGAGCAGTTCTTC. Its protein is CASGGLAQDEQFF.

This clonotype was counted many times. The rearrangement uses TRBV5-1 and TRBJ2-3, with 8 positions matching TRBD2. CDR3 length equals 15 residues. With V trimmed by 7 bases and J by 4 bases, 11 bases remained unmatched. Germline-derived CDR1 and CDR2 are SGHRS and YFSETQ. The CDR3 sequence: CASGLSGRIADTQYF. CDR3 nucleotides: TGCGCCAGCGGGCTGAGCGGGAGAATCGCAGATACGCAGTATTTT. The full variable domain, in which reference TRBV5-1 and TRBJ2-3 provide the parts outside the CDR3, is KAGVTQTPRYLIKTRGQQVTLSCSPISGHRSVSWYQQTPGQGLQFLFEYFSETQRNKGNFPGRFSGRQFSNSRSEMNVSTLELGDSALYLCASGLSGRIADTQYFGPGTRLTVL.

This chain uses TRBV2 with TRBJ2-5, with TRBD2 as a possible D gene (6 bases). The germline CDR1 and CDR2 sequences are SNHLY and FYNNEI. The length of the CDR3 is 13 residues. V dropped 3 bases and J dropped 8 bases, with 13 bases sitting between them. The CDR3 spells CASSDRRDGTQYF. CDR3 DNA sequence: TGTGCCAGCAGTGATAGGCGGGACGGCACCCAGTACTTC.

This clonotype has only a few counts. The chain has TRBV20-1 and TRBJ1-1; D gene unclear. Germline lookup yields CDR1 DFQATT and CDR2 SNEGSKA (reference sequence). The length of the CDR3 is 13 residues. V lost 2 bases, J lost 3 bases, and 10 bases lay in between. DNA of the CDR3: TGCAGTGCTAGAACCGACGGGGACACTGAAGCTTTCTTT. It specifies CSARTDGDTEAFF.

Note on this clonotype: At one end the junction does not follow the germline gene, possibly because of a read error. The chain is built from TRBV25-1 and TRBJ1-1; D is ambiguous. Germline V lookup: CDR1 MGHDK, CDR2 SYGVNS. The CDR3 sequence is 13 residues long. This chain's CDR3 is CATSAGANTEAFF. The CDR3 DNA reads TGTGCCACCAGTGCGGGTGCGAACACTGAAGCTTTCTTT.

The sample holds a few counts of this clonotype. The chain uses TRBV20-1 and TRBJ1-6, with unresolved D. There are 13 residues in the CDR3. Germline lookup yields CDR1 DFQATT and CDR2 SNEGSKA (reference sequence). Trimming shortened V by 3 bases and J by 6 bases, and 9 bases separated the two germline ends. The chain's CDR3 is CSASDDPNSPLHF. CDR3 nucleotides: TGCAGTGCTAGTGATGACCCTAATTCACCCCTCCACTTT.

The chain recombines TRBV7-2 with TRBJ1-3; 12 bases are a match to TRBD1. Losses at the gene ends were 5 bases for V and 4 bases for J; bases not matched to a gene: 3. Germline CDR1 SGHTA, CDR2 FQGNSA. The CDR3 length is 15 residues. In nucleotides, the CDR3 is TGTGCCAGCAGCCGGGACAGGGGGCCAGGAAACACCATATATTTT. Translated: CASSRDRGPGNTIYF.